In this sample, the clone carrying this T cell receptor beta chain turned up once. The sample belongs to a study of blood T cell repertoires in COVID-19. Original analysis: Estimation of nucleated cell counts relied on the amplification of reference gene primers. Sequencing was performed with immunoSEQ multiplex PCR; in TCRdb, only in-frame clones are kept and a portion is missing. Clonal size and the V and J genes are those of that table, whereas D and trimming came from the DNA. This table holds about 250,000 clones, around nine tenths found once. Germline loops: CDR1 SGHNT, CDR2 YENEEA. Trimming removed 5 bases at V and 0 bases at J, with 14 bases between. This CDR3 has 16 residues.

This TCR was recovered from a woman aged 55-69 years who had recovered from COVID-19. The sequenced material came from peripheral blood. The V call is TRBV11-3, the J call TRBJ2-1; TRBD2 is a possible D gene (5 bases). Here the CDR3 reads CASSPTRESSYNEQFF. CDR3 DNA: TGTGCCAGCAGCCCTACCCGGGAAAGCTCCTACAATGAGCAGTTCTTC. Full variable domain (rest looked up from reference TRBV11-3 and TRBJ2-1): EAGVVQSPRYKIIEKKQPVAFWCNPISGHNTLYWYLQNLGQGPELLIRYENEEAVDDSQLPKDRFSAERLKGVDSTLKIQPAELGDSAVYLCASSPTRESSYNEQFFGPGTRLTVL.